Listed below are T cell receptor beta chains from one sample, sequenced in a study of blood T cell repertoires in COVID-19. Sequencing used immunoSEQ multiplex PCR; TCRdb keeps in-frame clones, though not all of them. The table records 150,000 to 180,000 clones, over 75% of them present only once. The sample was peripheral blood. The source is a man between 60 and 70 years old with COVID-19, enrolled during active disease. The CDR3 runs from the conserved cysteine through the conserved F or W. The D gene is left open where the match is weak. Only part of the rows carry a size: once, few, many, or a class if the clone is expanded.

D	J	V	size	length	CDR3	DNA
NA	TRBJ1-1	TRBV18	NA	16	CASSPRVLNLGAEAFF	TGTGCCAGCTCACCACGGGTCCTGAACCTAGGCGCTGAAGCTTTCTTT
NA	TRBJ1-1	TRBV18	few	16	CASSLPPTRDKAEAFF	TGTGCCAGCTCCCTTCCCCCTACCCGGGACAAGGCTGAAGCTTTCTTT
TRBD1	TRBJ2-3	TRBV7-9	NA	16	CASSPGTGGLADTQYF	TGTGCCAGCAGCCCCGGGACAGGTGGATTAGCAGATACGCAGTATTTT
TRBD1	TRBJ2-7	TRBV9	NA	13	CASSAGTAYEQYF	TGTGCCAGCAGCGCGGGGACAGCTTACGAGCAGTACTTC
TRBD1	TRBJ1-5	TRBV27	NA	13	CASGTASNQPQHF	TGTGCCAGCGGGACAGCTAGCAATCAGCCCCAGCATTTT
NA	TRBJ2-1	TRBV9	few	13	CASSWGHDNEQFF	TGTGCCAGCAGCTGGGGACACGACAATGAGCAGTTCTTC
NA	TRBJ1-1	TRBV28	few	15	CASNPSRRGWTEAFF	TGTGCCAGCAACCCCAGCCGCAGGGGTTGGACTGAAGCTTTCTTT
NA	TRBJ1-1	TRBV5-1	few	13	CASSLTPGTEAFF	TGCGCCAGCAGCTTGACCCCGGGGACTGAAGCTTTCTTT
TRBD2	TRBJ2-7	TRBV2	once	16	CASRDMTSGISYEQYF	TGTGCCAGCAGGGATATGACTAGCGGGATCTCCTACGAGCAGTACTTC
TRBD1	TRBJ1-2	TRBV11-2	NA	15	CASSLGTGPTYGYTF	TGTGCCAGCAGCTTAGGGACAGGACCAACGTATGGCTACACCTTC
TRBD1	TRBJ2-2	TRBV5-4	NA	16	CASSVGQGSNTGELFF	TGTGCCAGCAGCGTGGGACAGGGGAGCAACACCGGGGAGCTGTTTTTT
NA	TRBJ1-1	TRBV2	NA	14	CASSEDRVNTEAFF	TGTGCCAGCAGTGAAGACAGGGTGAACACTGAAGCTTTCTTT
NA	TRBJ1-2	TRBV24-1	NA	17	CATSDRQGPTYYYGYTF	TGTGCCACCAGTGACCGTCAGGGCCCGACGTACTACTATGGCTACACCTTC
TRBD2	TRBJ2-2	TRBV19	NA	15	CASSRQSGGTGELFF	TGTGCCAGTAGTAGACAGAGCGGGGGAACCGGGGAGCTGTTTTTT
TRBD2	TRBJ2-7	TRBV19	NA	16	CASSAHGTSGIYEQYF	TGTGCCAGTAGTGCCCACGGGACTAGCGGTATCTACGAGCAGTACTTC
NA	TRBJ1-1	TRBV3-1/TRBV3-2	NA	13	CASSQDGAVEAFF	TGTGCCAGCAGCCAAGATGGCGCGGTTGAAGCTTTCTTT
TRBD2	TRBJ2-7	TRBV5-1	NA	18	CASSLRLAGFGLSDEQYF	TGCGCCAGCAGCTTGCGTCTAGCGGGATTCGGATTGTCGGATGAGCAGTACTTC
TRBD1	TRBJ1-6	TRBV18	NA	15	CASSPPRGIGSPLHF	TGTGCCAGCTCACCACCCAGGGGGATAGGGTCACCCCTCCACTTT
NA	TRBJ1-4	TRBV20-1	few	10	CSAREEKLFF	TGCAGTGCTAGGGAGGAAAAACTGTTTTTT
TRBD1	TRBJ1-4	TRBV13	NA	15	CASSFNSGTGEKLFF	TGTGCCAGCAGCTTCAACTCCGGGACAGGAGAAAAACTGTTTTTT
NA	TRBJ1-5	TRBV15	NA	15	CATSPTGGNGQPQHF	TGTGCCACCAGCCCTACCGGGGGGAACGGTCAGCCCCAGCATTTT
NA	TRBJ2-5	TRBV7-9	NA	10	CASEQETQYF	TGTGCCAGCGAGCAAGAGACCCAGTACTTC
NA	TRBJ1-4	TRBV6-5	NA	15	CASSSLRLPNEKLFF	TGTGCCAGCAGTTCCCTCAGATTGCCAAATGAAAAACTGTTTTTT
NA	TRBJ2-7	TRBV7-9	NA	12	CAVNSYSYEQYF	TGTGCCGTAAATTCATACAGCTACGAGCAGTACTTC
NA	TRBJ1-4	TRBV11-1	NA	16	CASSLMSGATNEKLFF	TGTGCCAGCAGCCTAATGTCGGGAGCAACTAATGAAAAACTGTTTTTT
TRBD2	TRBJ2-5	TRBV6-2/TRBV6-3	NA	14	CASSRDYAQETQYF	TGTGCCAGCAGTCGGGACTACGCGCAAGAGACCCAGTACTTC
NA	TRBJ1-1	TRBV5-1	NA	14	CASSLQVMNTEAFF	TGCGCCAGCAGCTTGCAGGTAATGAACACTGAAGCTTTCTTT
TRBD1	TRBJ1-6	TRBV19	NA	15	CASSSGQVPNSPLHF	TGTGCCAGTAGTTCAGGACAGGTACCGAATTCACCCCTCCACTTT
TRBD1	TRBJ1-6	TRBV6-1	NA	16	CASSEGGTGGFSPLHF	TGTGCCAGCAGTGAAGGCGGGACAGGGGGCTTTTCACCCCTCCACTTT
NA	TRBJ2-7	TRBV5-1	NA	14	CASHQTGTSYEQYF	TGCGCCAGCCACCAGACAGGAACCTCCTACGAGCAGTACTTC
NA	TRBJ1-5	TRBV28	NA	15	CASRWAQWGNQPQHF	TGTGCCAGCAGGTGGGCCCAGTGGGGCAATCAGCCCCAGCATTTT
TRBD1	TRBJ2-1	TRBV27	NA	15	CASSWTGPPENEQFF	TGTGCCAGCAGTTGGACAGGGCCCCCGGAGAATGAGCAGTTCTTC
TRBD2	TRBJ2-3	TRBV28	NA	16	CASSTLAGGGTDTQYF	TGTGCCAGCAGTACCCTAGCGGGAGGTGGCACAGATACGCAGTATTTT
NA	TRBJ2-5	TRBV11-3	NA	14	CASSFRTVGETQYF	TGTGCCAGCAGCTTCCGCACGGTCGGGGAGACCCAGTACTTC
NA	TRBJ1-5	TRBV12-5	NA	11	CASGSVVPQHF	TGTGCTAGTGGCTCCGTCGTGCCCCAGCATTTT
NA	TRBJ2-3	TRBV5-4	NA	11	CASSGGDTQYF	TGTGCCAGCAGCGGGGGGGATACGCAGTATTTT
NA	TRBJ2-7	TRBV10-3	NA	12	CAISADYYEQYF	TGTGCCATCAGCGCGGACTACTACGAGCAGTACTTC
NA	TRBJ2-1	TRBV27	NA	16	CASSLRLANTYNEQFF	TGTGCCAGCAGTTTACGGCTAGCAAATACCTACAATGAGCAGTTCTTC
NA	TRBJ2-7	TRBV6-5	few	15	CASSYSNRVTYEQYF	TGTGCCAGCAGTTACTCGAACAGGGTGACCTACGAGCAGTACTTC
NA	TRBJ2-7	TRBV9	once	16	CASSPTGQRSSYEQYF	TGTGCCAGCAGCCCCACAGGACAGAGGAGCTCCTACGAGCAGTACTTC
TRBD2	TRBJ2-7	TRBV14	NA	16	CASSQDLGGVVSEQYF	TGTGCCAGCAGCCAAGATCTGGGGGGGGTCGTGAGCGAGCAGTACTTC
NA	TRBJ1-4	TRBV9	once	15	CASSETGFINEKLFF	TGTGCCAGCAGCGAGACAGGTTTTATTAATGAAAAACTGTTTTTT
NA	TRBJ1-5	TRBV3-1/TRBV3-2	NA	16	CASSQSGSASNQPQHF	TGTGCCAGCAGCCAAAGCGGATCAGCTAGCAATCAGCCCCAGCATTTT
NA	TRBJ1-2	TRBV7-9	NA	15	CASSPPGPQVDGYTF	TGTGCCAGCAGCCCCCCAGGGCCCCAAGTGGATGGCTACACCTTC
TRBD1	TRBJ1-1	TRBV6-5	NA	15	CASSYPGQGRPEAFF	TGTGCCAGCAGTTACCCTGGACAGGGGAGGCCTGAAGCTTTCTTT
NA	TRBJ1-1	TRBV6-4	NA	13	CASSRDMNTEAFF	TGTGCCAGCAGTCGAGACATGAACACTGAAGCTTTCTTT
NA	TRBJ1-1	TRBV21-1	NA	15	CASSKAGRGLTEAFF	TGTGCCAGCAGCAAAGCGGGTCGGGGTCTCACTGAAGCTTTCTTT
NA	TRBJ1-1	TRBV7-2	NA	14	CASSFGADGTEAFF	TGTGCCAGCAGCTTTGGAGCCGACGGCACTGAAGCTTTCTTT
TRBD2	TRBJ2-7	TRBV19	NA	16	CASSIDGATSGREQYF	TGTGCCAGTAGTATAGATGGGGCGACTAGCGGGCGCGAGCAGTACTTC
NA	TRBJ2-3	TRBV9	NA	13	CASSVDRRDTQYF	TGTGCCAGCAGCGTAGACCGGAGAGATACGCAGTATTTT
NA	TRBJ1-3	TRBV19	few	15	CASKPGAVGGNTIYF	TGTGCCAGTAAACCAGGGGCAGTCGGCGGAAACACCATATATTTT
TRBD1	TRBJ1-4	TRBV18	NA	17	CASSPLSPGQGTEKLFF	TGTGCCAGCTCACCACTCTCCCCGGGACAGGGGACTGAAAAACTGTTTTTT
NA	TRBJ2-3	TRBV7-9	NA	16	CASSVPSAGVGDTQYF	TGTGCCAGCAGCGTACCGTCGGCGGGCGTGGGAGATACGCAGTATTTT
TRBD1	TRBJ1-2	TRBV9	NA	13	CASSAKGAPGYTF	TGTGCCAGCAGCGCCAAGGGGGCGCCGGGCTACACCTTC
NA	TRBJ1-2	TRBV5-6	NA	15	CASSLKQGRLYGYTF	TGTGCCAGCAGCTTGAAACAGGGCCGCCTCTATGGCTACACCTTC
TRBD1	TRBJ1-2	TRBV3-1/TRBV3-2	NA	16	CASSQGAAGGDYGYTF	TGTGCCAGCAGCCAAGGGGCGGCAGGGGGCGACTATGGCTACACCTTC
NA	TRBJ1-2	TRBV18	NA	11	CASSPADSFTF	TGTGCCAGCTCACCGGCAGATTCGTTCACCTTC